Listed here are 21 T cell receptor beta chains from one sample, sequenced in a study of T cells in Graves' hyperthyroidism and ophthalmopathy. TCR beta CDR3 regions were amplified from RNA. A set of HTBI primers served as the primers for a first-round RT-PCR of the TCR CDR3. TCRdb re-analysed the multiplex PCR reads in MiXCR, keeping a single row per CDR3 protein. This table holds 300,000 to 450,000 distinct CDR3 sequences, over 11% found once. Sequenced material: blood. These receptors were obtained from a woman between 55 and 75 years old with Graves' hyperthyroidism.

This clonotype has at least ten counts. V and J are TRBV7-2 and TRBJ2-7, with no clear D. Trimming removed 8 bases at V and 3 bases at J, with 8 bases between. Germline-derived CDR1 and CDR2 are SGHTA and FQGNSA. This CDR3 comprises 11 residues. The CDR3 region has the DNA TGTGCCAGCCGACGAAACTACGAGCAGTACTTC. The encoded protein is CASRRNYEQYF.

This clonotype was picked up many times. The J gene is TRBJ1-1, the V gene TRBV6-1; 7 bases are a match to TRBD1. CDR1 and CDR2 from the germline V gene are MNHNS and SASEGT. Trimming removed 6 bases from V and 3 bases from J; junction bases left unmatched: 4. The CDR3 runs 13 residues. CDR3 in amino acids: CASRIQGYTEAFF. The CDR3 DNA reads TGTGCCAGCAGGATACAGGGGTACACTGAAGCTTTCTTT.

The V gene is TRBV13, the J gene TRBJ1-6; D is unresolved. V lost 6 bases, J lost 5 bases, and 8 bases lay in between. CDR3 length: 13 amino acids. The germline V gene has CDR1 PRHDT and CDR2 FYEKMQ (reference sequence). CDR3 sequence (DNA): TGTGCCAGCAGAAGCCTACATAATTCACCCCTCCACTTT. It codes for CASRSLHNSPLHF.

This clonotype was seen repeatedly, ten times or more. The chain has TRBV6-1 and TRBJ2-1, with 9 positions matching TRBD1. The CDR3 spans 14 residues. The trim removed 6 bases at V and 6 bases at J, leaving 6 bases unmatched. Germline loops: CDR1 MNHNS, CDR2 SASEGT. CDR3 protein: CASSRDRAVNEQFF. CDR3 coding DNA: TGTGCCAGCAGCCGGGACAGGGCCGTCAATGAGCAGTTCTTC.

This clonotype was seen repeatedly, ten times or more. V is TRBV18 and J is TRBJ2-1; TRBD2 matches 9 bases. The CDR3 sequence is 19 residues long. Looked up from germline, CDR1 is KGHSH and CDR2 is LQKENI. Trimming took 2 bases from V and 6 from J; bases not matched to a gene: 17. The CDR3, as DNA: TGTGCCAGCTCACCAAGGGGGACATCCCCAGCGGGAGGACGCAATGAGCAGTTCTTC. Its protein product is CASSPRGTSPAGGRNEQFF.

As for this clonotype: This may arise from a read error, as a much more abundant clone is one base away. The CDR3 region has the DNA TGTGCTAGTGGTCACAGGGGTGATGAGCAGTTCTTC. Translation gives CASGHRGDEQFF. The gene calls are TRBV12-5 and TRBJ2-1, with 7 bases matching TRBD1. The CDR3 runs 12 residues. V shed 5 bases, J shed 8 bases, and the junction held 3 bases outside the gene matches. The V gene's germline CDR1 is LGHNT and CDR2 FRNRAP.

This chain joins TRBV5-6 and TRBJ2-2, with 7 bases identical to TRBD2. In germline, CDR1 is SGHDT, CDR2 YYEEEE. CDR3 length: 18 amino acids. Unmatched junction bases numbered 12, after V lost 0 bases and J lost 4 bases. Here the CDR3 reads CASSLEGLPGAGTGELFF. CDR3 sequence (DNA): TGTGCCAGCAGCTTGGAGGGACTACCGGGAGCGGGCACCGGGGAGCTGTTTTTT.

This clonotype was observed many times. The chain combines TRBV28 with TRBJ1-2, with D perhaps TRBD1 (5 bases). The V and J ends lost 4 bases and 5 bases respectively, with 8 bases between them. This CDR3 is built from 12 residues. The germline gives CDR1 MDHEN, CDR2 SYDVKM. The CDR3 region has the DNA TGTGCCAGCAGTTGGGGGTATTATGGCTACACCTTC. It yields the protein CASSWGYYGYTF.

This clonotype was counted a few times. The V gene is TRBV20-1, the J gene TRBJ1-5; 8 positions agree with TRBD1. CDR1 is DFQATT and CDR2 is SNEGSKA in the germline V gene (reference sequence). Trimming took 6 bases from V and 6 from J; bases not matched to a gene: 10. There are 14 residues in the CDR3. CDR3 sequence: CSAVPTGAGQPQHF. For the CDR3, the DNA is TGCAGTGCAGTTCCGACAGGGGCGGGTCAGCCCCAGCATTTT.

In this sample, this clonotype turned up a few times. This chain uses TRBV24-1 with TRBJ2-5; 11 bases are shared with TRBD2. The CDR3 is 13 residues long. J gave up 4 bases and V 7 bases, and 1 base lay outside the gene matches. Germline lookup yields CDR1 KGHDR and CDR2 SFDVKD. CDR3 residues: CATSTSGRETQYF. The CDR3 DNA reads TGTGCCACCAGCACTAGCGGGAGAGAGACCCAGTACTTC.

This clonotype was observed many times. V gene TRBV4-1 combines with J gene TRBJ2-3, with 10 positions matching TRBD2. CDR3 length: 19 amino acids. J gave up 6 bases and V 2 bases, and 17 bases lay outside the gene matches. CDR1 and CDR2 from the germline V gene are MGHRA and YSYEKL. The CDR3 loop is CASSQFPARASGRMDTQYF. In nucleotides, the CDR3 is TGCGCCAGCAGCCAATTCCCGGCTCGGGCTAGCGGGAGAATGGATACGCAGTATTTT.

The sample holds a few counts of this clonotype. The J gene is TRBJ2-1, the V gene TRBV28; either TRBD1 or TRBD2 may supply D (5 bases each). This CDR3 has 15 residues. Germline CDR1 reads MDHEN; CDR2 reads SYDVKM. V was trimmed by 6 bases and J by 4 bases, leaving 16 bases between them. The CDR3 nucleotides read TGTGCCAGCAGGTCCCCGGGACGACCTTACAATGAGCAGTTCTTC. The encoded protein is CASRSPGRPYNEQFF.

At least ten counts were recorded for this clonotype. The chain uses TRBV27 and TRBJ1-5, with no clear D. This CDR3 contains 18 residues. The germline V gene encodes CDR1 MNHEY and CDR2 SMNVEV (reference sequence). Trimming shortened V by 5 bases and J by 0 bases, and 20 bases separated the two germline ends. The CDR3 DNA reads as TGTGCCAGCAGTATAGACCAATCAGAGGACTGTAGCAATCAGCCCCAGCATTTT. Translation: CASSIDQSEDCSNQPQHF.

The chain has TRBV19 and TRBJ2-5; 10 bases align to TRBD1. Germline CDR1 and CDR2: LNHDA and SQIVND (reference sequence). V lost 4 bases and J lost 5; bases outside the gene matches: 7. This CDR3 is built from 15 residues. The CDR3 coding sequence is TGTGCCAGTAGTACCGGGACAGGGGAGACTGAGACCCAGTACTTC. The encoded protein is CASSTGTGETETQYF.

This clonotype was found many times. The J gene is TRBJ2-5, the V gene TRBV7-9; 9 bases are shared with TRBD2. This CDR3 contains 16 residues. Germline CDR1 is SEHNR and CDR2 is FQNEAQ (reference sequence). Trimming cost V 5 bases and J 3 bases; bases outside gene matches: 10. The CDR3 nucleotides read TGTGCCAGCAGCGAGTCCAGGGCTAGCGGGAAAGAGACCCAGTACTTC. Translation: CASSESRASGKETQYF. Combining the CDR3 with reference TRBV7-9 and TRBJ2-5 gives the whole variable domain DTGVSQNPRHKITKRGQNVTFRCDPISEHNRLYWYRQTLGQGPEFLTYFQNEAQLEKSRLLSDRFSAERPKGSFSTLEIQRTEQGDSAMYLCASSESRASGKETQYFGPGTRLLVL.

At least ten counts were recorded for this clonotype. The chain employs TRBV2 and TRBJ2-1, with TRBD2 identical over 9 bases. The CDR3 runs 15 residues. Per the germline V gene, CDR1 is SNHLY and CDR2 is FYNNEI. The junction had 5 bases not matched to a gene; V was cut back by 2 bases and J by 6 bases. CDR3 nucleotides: TGTGCCAGCAGTGAAAGTAGCGGGAGAACCAATGAGCAGTTCTTC. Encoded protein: CASSESSGRTNEQFF.

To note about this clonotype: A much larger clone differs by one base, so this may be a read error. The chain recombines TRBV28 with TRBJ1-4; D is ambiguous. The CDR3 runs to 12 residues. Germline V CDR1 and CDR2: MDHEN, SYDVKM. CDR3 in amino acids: CASSFPREKLVF. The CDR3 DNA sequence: TGTGCCAGCAGTTTCCCCCGTGAAAAACTGGTTTTT.

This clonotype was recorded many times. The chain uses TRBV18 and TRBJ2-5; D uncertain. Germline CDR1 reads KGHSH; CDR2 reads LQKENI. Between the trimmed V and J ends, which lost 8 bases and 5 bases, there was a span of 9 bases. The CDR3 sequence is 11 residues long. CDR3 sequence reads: CASSPGETQYF. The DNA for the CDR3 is TGTGCCAGCAGCCCCGGTGAGACCCAGTACTTC.

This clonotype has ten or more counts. The CDR3 DNA reads TGTGCCACCAGTGAGGGGCGGAATCTCGGCGAGCAGTACTTC. Translated, it gives CATSEGRNLGEQYF. The J gene is TRBJ2-7, the V gene TRBV24-1, with D perhaps TRBD1 (5 bases). V was pared by 4 bases and J by 6 bases, with 15 bases between. The germline V gene has CDR1 KGHDR and CDR2 SFDVKD. CDR3 length: 14 residues.

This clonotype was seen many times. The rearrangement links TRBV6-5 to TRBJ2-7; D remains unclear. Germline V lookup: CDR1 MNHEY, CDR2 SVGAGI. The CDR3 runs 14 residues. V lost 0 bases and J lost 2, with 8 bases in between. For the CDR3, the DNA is TGTGCCAGCAGTTACTCCGGCTCAGCCTACGAGCAGTACTTC. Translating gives CASSYSGSAYEQYF.

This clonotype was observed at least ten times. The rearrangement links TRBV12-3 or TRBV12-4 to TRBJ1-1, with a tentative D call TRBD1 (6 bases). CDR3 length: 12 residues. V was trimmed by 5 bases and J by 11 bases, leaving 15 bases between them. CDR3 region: CASSPDRSRAFF. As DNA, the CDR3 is TGTGCCAGCAGTCCAGACAGGTCTAGGGCTTTCTTT.